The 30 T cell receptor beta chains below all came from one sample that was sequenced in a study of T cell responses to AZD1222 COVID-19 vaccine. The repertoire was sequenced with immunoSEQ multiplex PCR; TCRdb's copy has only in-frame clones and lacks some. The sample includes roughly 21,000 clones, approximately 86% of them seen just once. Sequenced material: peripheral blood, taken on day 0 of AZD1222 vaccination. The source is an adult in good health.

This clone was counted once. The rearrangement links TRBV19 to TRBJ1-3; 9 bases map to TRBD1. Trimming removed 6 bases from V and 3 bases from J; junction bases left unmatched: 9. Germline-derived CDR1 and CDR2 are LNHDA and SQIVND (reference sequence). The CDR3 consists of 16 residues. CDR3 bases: TGTGCCAGTAGCCCGGGACAGGGATTCCGTGGAAACACCATATATTTT. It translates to CASSPGQGFRGNTIYF.

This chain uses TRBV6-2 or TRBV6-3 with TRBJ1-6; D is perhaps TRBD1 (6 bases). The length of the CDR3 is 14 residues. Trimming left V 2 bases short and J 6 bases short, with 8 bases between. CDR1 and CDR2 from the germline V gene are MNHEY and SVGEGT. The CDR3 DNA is TGTGCCAGCAGTTACCGGACAGCTAATTCACCCCTCCACTTT. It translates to CASSYRTANSPLHF.

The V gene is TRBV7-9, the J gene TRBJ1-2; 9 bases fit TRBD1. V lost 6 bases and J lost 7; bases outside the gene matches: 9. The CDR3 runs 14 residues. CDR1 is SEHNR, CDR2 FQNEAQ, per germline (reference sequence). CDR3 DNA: TGTGCCAGCAGTACCGGGACAGGGATAGGTGGCTACACCTTC. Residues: CASSTGTGIGGYTF.

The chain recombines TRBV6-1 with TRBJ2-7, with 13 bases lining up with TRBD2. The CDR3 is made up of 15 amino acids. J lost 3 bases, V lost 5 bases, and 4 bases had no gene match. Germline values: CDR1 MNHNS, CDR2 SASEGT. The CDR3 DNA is TGTGCCAGCAGTCCGGGACTAGCGGGGATCTACGAGCAGTACTTC. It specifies CASSPGLAGIYEQYF.

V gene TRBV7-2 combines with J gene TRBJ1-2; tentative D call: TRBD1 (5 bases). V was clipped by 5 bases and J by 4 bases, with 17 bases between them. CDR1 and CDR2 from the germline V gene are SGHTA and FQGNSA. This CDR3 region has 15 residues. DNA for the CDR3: TGTGCCAGCAGCCCACCGGTGGGGGTGGGCTATGGCTACACCTTC. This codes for CASSPPVGVGYGYTF.

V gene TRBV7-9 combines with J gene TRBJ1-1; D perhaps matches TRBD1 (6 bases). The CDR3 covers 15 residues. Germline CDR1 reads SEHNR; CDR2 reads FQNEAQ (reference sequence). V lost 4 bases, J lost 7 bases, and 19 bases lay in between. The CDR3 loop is CASSSGKTGPIEAFF. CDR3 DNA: TGTGCCAGCAGCTCAGGGAAGACAGGCCCAATTGAAGCTTTCTTT.

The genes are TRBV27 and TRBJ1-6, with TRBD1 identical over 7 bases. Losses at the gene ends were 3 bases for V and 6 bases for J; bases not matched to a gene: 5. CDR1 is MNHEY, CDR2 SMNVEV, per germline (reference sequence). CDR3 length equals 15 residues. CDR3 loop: CASSLGGQPNSPLHF. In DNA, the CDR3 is TGTGCCAGCAGTTTGGGGGGACAGCCTAATTCACCCCTCCACTTT.

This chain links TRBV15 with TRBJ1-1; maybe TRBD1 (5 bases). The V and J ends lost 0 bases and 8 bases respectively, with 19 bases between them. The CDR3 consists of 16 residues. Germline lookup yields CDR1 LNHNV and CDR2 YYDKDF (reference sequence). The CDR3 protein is CATSRDHTGAGGEAFF. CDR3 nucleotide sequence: TGTGCCACCAGCAGAGATCACACAGGCGCAGGCGGAGAAGCTTTCTTT.

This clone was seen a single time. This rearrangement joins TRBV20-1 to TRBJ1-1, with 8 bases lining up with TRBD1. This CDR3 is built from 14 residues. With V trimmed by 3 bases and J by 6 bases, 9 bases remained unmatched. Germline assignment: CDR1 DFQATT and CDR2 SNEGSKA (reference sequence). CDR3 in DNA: TGCAGTGCTAGTGCGGGCAGGGGGCGCCCTGAAGCTTTCTTT. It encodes CSASAGRGRPEAFF.

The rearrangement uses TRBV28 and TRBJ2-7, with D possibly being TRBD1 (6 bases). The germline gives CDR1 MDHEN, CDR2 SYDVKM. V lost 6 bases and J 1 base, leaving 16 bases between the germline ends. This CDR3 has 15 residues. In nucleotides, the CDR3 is TGTGCCAGCAGCACTGCAGGGGTGTCGTCCTACGAGCAGTACTTC. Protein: CASSTAGVSSYEQYF.

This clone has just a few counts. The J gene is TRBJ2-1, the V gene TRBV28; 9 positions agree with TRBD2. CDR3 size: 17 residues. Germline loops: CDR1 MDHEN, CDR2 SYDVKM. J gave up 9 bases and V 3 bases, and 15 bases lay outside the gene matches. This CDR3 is CASSFYTRTSGLGEQFF. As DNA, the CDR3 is TGTGCCAGCAGTTTTTACACGCGTACTAGCGGGCTCGGTGAGCAGTTCTTC. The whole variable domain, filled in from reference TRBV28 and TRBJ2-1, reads DVKVTQSSRYLVKRTGEKVFLECVQDMDHENMFWYRQDPGLGLRLIYFSYDVKMKEKGDIPEGYSVSREKKERFSLILESASTNQTSMYLCASSFYTRTSGLGEQFFGPGTRLTVL.

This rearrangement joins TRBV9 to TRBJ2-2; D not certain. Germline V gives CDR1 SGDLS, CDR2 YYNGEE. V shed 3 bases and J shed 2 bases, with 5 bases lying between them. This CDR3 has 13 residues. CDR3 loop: CASSDQNTGELFF. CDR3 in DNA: TGTGCCAGCAGCGACCAAAACACCGGGGAGCTGTTTTTT.

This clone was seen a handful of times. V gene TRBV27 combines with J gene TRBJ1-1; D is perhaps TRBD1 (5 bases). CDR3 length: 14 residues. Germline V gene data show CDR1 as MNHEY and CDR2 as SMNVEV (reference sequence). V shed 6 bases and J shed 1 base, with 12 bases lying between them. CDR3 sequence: CASRLRVRNTEAFF. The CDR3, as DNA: TGTGCCAGCAGACTCAGGGTCAGGAACACTGAAGCTTTCTTT.

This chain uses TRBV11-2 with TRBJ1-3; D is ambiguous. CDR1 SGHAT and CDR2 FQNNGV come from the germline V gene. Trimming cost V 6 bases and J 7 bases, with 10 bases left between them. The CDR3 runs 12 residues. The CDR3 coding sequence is TGTGCCAGCAGTCGCGGTGCTAACACCATATATTTT. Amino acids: CASSRGANTIYF.

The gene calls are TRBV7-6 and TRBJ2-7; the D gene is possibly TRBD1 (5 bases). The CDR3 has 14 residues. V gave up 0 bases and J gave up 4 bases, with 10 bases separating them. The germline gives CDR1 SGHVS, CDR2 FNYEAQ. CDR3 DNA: TGTGCCAGCAGCTTAGCGGGGCCCGCTTACGAGCAGTACTTC. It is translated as CASSLAGPAYEQYF.

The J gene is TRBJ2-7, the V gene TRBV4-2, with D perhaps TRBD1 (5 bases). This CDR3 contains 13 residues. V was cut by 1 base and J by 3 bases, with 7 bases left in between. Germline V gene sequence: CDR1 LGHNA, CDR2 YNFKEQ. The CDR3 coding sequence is TGTGCCAGCAGCCAAGGACAGCTCTACGAGCAGTACTTC. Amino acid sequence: CASSQGQLYEQYF.

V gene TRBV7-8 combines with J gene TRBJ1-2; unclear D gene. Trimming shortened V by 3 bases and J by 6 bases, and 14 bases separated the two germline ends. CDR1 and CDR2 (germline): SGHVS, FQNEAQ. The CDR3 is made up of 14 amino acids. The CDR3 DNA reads TGTGCCAGCAGCTTCCTCTCCGGTTTGGATGGCTACACCTTC. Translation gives CASSFLSGLDGYTF.

CDR3: CASSAAGTGGRETQYF. The CDR3 nucleotides are TGTGCCAGCAGCGCGGCCGGGACAGGGGGTAGAGAGACCCAGTACTTC. The V and J genes are TRBV5-5 and TRBJ2-5, with 11 bases identical to TRBD1. This CDR3 contains 16 residues. Germline CDR1 and CDR2: SGHKS and YYEKEE (reference sequence). With V trimmed by 4 bases and J by 4 bases, 9 bases remained unmatched.

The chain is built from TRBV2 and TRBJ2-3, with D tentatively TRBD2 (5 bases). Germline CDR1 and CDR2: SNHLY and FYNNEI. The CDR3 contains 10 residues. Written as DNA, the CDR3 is TGTGCTGTCGGGGCAGATACGCAGTATTTT. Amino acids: CAVGADTQYF. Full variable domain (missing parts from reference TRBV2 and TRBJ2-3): EPEVTQTPSHQVTQMGQEVILRCVPISNHLYFYWYRQILGQKVEFLVSFYNNEISEKSEIFDDQFSVERPDGSNFTLKIRSTKLEDSAMYFCAVGADTQYFGPGTRLTVL.

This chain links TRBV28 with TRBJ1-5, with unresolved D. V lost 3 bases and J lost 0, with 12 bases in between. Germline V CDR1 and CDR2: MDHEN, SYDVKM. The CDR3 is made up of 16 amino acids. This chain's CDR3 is CASSLSPTYSNQPQHF. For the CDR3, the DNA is TGTGCCAGCAGTTTGAGTCCCACTTATAGCAATCAGCCCCAGCATTTT.

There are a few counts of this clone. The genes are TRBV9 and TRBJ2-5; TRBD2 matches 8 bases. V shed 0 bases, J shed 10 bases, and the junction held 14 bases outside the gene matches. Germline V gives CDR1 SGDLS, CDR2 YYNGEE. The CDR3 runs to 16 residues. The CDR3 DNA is TGTGCCAGCAGCGTAGGAGGGACTAGAGGGTTCGGGGGCCAGTACTTC. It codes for CASSVGGTRGFGGQYF.

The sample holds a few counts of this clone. CDR3 DNA: TGTGCCAGCAGTTTCGACGAAGACAGGGAGGGCTACAATGAGCAGTTCTTC. Encoded protein: CASSFDEDREGYNEQFF. The chain is built from TRBV28 and TRBJ2-1; either TRBD1 or TRBD2 may fit D (7 bases each). CDR1 and CDR2 from the germline V gene are MDHEN and SYDVKM. The CDR3 covers 17 residues. V shed 3 bases and J shed 3 bases, with 18 bases lying between them.

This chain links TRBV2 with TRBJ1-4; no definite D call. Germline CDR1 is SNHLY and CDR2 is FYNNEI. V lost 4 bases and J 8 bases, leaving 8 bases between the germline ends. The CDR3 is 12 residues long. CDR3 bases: TGTGCCAGCAGTGTAGTCCGGGAAAAACTGTTTTTT. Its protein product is CASSVVREKLFF.

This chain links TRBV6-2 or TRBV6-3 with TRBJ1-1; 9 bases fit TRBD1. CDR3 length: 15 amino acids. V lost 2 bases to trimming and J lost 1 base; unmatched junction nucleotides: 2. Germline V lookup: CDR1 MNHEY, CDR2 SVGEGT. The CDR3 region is CASSYPTGGNTEAFF. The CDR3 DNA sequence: TGTGCCAGCAGTTACCCGACAGGGGGGAACACTGAAGCTTTCTTT.

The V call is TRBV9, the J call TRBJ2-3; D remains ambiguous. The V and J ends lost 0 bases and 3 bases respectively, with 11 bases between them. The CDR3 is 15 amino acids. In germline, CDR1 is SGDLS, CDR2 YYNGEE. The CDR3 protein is CASSVEGLGTDTQYF. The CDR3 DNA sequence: TGTGCCAGCAGCGTAGAAGGGCTGGGGACAGATACGCAGTATTTT.

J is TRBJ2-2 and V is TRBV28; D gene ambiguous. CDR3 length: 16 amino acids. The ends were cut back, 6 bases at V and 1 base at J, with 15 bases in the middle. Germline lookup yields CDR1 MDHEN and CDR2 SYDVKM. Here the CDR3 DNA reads TGTGCCAGCAGCGCTAACAAATGGGGGAACACCGGGGAGCTGTTTTTT. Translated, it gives CASSANKWGNTGELFF.

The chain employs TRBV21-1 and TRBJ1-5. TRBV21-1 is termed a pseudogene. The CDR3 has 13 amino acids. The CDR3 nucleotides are TGTGCCAGCAGCAGTGCGGGGAATCAGCCCCAGCATTTT. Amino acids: CASSSAGNQPQHF.

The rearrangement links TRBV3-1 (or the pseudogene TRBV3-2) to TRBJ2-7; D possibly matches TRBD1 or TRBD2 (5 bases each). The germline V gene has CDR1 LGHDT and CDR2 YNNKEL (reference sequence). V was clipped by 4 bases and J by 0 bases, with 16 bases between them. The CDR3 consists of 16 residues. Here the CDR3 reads CASSPRGTVSSYEQYF. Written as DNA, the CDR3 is TGTGCCAGCAGCCCCAGAGGGACCGTTAGCTCCTACGAGCAGTACTTC.

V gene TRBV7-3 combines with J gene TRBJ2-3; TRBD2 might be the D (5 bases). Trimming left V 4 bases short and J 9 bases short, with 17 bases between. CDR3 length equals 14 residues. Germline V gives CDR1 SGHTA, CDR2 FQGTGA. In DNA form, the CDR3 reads TGTGCCAGCAGCTCCACTAGTGCCCCCAACACGCAGTATTTT. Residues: CASSSTSAPNTQYF.

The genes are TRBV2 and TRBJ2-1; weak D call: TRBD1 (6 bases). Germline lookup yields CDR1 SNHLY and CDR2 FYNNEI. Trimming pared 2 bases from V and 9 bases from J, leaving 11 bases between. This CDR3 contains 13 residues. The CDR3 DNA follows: TGTGCCAGCAGTGAATCGGTCAGGGGTGAGCAGTTCTTC. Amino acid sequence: CASSESVRGEQFF.